What follows are 27 T cell receptor beta chains derived from one specimen sequenced in a study of PD-L1 blockade in urothelial cancer (dated by TCRdb to about 2017). The method was the immunoSEQ multiplex PCR assay. The clones in this table, taken by TCRdb from immuneACCESS, are in-frame only. Not every clone is retained; where verified, under half of the shortfall comes from an unresolved V gene, and the cause of the rest is unknown. The sample includes about 52,000 clones, with roughly 80% observed a single time. The ten largest clones add up to about 3.6% of the sample. The source was PBMCs, collected around atezolizumab (anti-PD-L1) treatment. These TCRs come from a man between 65 and 85 years old with urothelial cancer.

The chain links TRBV6-5 to TRBJ1-4; 7 bases map to TRBD1. Germline loops: CDR1 MNHEY, CDR2 SVGAGI. CDR3 size: 14 residues. V shed 5 bases and J 8 bases; nucleotides not matched to a gene: 8. In nucleotides, the CDR3 is TGTGCCAGCAGTACCGGACAGGTGGGCGAAAAACTGTTTTTT. Protein product: CASSTGQVGEKLFF.

This clone was detected only a few times. V is TRBV6-5 and J is TRBJ1-1, with D possibly matching TRBD1 (6 bases). Germline CDR1 and CDR2: MNHEY and SVGAGI. V lost 6 bases, J lost 3 bases, and 14 bases lay in between. This CDR3 comprises 14 residues. The DNA of the CDR3 is TGTGCCAGCAGAGAACAGGGTATCGACACTGAAGCTTTCTTT. Protein sequence: CASREQGIDTEAFF.

This chain joins TRBV28 and TRBJ1-5; no reliable D call. This CDR3 is 12 amino acids long. Per germline, CDR1 MDHEN and CDR2 SYDVKM. V was trimmed by 5 bases and J by 7 bases, leaving 9 bases between them. The chain's CDR3 is CASSPPGQPQHF. CDR3 in DNA: TGTGCCAGCAGTCCCCCGGGGCAGCCCCAGCATTTT.

The chain joins TRBV19 to TRBJ1-1; perhaps TRBD1 as D (5 bases). CDR3 length equals 12 residues. Germline values: CDR1 LNHDA, CDR2 SQIVND (reference sequence). Between the trimmed V and J ends, which lost 7 bases and 7 bases, there was a span of 13 bases. CDR3 sequence reads: CASNQGLYEAFF. DNA for the CDR3: TGTGCCAGTAACCAGGGACTTTATGAAGCTTTCTTT.

CDR3: CASSLVGGVVREQYF. CDR3 sequence (DNA): TGTGCCAGCAGCTTAGTGGGGGGAGTTGTACGCGAGCAGTACTTC. The J gene is TRBJ2-7, the V gene TRBV7-9; maybe TRBD2 (6 bases). Looked up from germline, CDR1 is SEHNR and CDR2 is FQNEAQ (reference sequence). CDR3 size: 15 residues. The ends were cut back, 1 base at V and 6 bases at J, with 16 bases in the middle.

The J gene is TRBJ2-3, the V gene TRBV2; D possibly corresponds to TRBD2 (6 bases). This CDR3 has 15 residues. Deletions cut 1 base from V and 4 bases from J, with 12 bases between. Germline assignment: CDR1 SNHLY and CDR2 FYNNEI. CDR3 residues: CASSEVGGIADTQYF. CDR3 in DNA: TGTGCCAGCAGTGAAGTTGGGGGGATCGCAGATACGCAGTATTTT. The full variable domain, completed using reference TRBV2 and TRBJ2-3, is EPEVTQTPSHQVTQMGQEVILRCVPISNHLYFYWYRQILGQKVEFLVSFYNNEISEKSEIFDDQFSVERPDGSNFTLKIRSTKLEDSAMYFCASSEVGGIADTQYFGPGTRLTVL.

The chain employs TRBV5-6 and TRBJ1-5; the match to TRBD1 covers 8 bases. The V gene's germline CDR1 is SGHDT and CDR2 YYEEEE. Trimming removed 0 bases from V and 3 bases from J; junction bases left unmatched: 5. The CDR3 sequence is 16 residues long. This CDR3 is CASSLEAGGTNQPQHF. The CDR3, as DNA: TGTGCCAGCAGCTTGGAAGCAGGGGGCACCAATCAGCCCCAGCATTTT.

The chain uses TRBV6-4 and TRBJ1-4; a weak D match, TRBD1 (6 bases). The CDR3 runs to 14 residues. Per the germline V gene, CDR1 is MRHNA and CDR2 is SNTAGT. V was cut by 9 bases and J by 12 bases, with 23 bases left in between. CDR3 in DNA: TGTGCCAGTCCCCCCAGGGGAATAGTTTGGGAACTGTTTTTT. As protein: CASPPRGIVWELFF.

V is TRBV27 and J is TRBJ2-7, with 12 bases aligning to TRBD2. CDR1 and CDR2 from the germline V gene are MNHEY and SMNVEV (reference sequence). The CDR3 contains 14 residues. V gave up 4 bases and J gave up 6 bases; unmatched junction bases: 4. For the CDR3, the DNA is TGTGCCAGCAGTTGGACTAGCGGGGTGCGCGAGCAGTACTTC. The encoded protein is CASSWTSGVREQYF.

This sequence joins TRBV15 and TRBJ2-5; D gene ambiguous. V was cut by 0 bases and J by 2 bases, with 10 bases left in between. Germline-derived CDR1 and CDR2 are LNHNV and YYDKDF (reference sequence). The CDR3 spans 15 residues. As DNA, the CDR3 is TGTGCCACCAGCAGAGATTTAAGCAATCAAGAGACCCAGTACTTC. Its translation is CATSRDLSNQETQYF.

V gene TRBV11-3 combines with J gene TRBJ2-1, with D possibly TRBD1 on 5 matching bases. The CDR3 covers 15 residues. Germline CDR1 and CDR2: SGHNT and YENEEA. Deletions cut 4 bases from V and 5 bases from J, with 15 bases between. CDR3 residues: CASSSLSDSDNEQFF. For the CDR3, the DNA is TGTGCCAGCAGCTCCCTATCAGACAGCGACAATGAGCAGTTCTTC.

This clone was picked up one time. The chain carries TRBV2 and TRBJ1-6; 7 positions match TRBD1. Germline CDR1 and CDR2: SNHLY and FYNNEI. J was trimmed by 9 bases and V by 5 bases; bases with no gene match: 7. This CDR3 spans 14 amino acids. CDR3 sequence reads: CASSFDREPSPLHF. CDR3 coding DNA: TGTGCCAGCAGTTTTGACAGGGAACCTTCACCCCTCCACTTT. The variable domain in full, completed from reference TRBV2 and TRBJ1-6, reads EPEVTQTPSHQVTQMGQEVILRCVPISNHLYFYWYRQILGQKVEFLVSFYNNEISEKSEIFDDQFSVERPDGSNFTLKIRSTKLEDSAMYFCASSFDREPSPLHFGNGTRLTVT.

The chain recombines TRBV7-9 with TRBJ2-1; D gene unclear. The CDR3 is 14 amino acids. V was pared by 6 bases and J by 0 bases, with 9 bases between. Per the germline V gene, CDR1 is SEHNR and CDR2 is FQNEAQ (reference sequence). CDR3 nucleotides: TGTGCCAGCAGTTACCTGAGCTCCTACAATGAGCAGTTCTTC. This translates into CASSYLSSYNEQFF.

The CDR3 sequence is CASSGQGAGYTF. CDR3 in DNA: TGTGCCAGCTCGGGACAGGGGGCAGGCTACACCTTC. The chain employs TRBV6-1 and TRBJ1-2, with 12 bases matching TRBD1. With V trimmed by 8 bases and J by 8 bases, 3 bases remained unmatched. Germline V gene sequence: CDR1 MNHNS, CDR2 SASEGT. The CDR3 runs to 12 residues.

The chain joins TRBV6-1 to TRBJ2-2, with a tentative D call TRBD1 (6 bases). V shed 1 base and J shed 2 bases, with 11 bases lying between them. From germline, CDR1 is MNHNS and CDR2 SASEGT. The CDR3 runs 16 residues. The CDR3 protein is CASSEGDTLNTGELFF. Written as DNA, the CDR3 is TGTGCCAGCAGTGAAGGGGACACTCTTAACACCGGGGAGCTGTTTTTT.

Here the CDR3 DNA reads TGCGCCAGCAGCTGGGACAGTAACACTGAAGCTTTCTTT. Encoded protein: CASSWDSNTEAFF. This rearrangement joins TRBV5-1 to TRBJ1-1; 7 bases match TRBD1. This CDR3 is built from 13 residues. Per the germline V gene, CDR1 is SGHRS and CDR2 is YFSETQ. V gave up 3 bases and J gave up 2 bases; unmatched junction bases: 1.

The genes are TRBV11-3 and TRBJ1-1; tentatively, D is TRBD1 (5 bases). The V gene lost 5 bases and the J gene lost 0 bases, with 13 bases spanning the gap. This CDR3 is built from 15 residues. Germline-derived CDR1 and CDR2 are SGHNT and YENEEA. The CDR3 coding sequence is TGTGCCAGCAGCCAGCAAGGACATTTGAACACTGAAGCTTTCTTT. Translation: CASSQQGHLNTEAFF. The entire variable domain, with the rest obtained from reference TRBV11-3 and TRBJ1-1, is as follows: EAGVVQSPRYKIIEKKQPVAFWCNPISGHNTLYWYLQNLGQGPELLIRYENEEAVDDSQLPKDRFSAERLKGVDSTLKIQPAELGDSAVYLCASSQQGHLNTEAFFGQGTRLTVV.

This chain connects TRBV27 to TRBJ2-2; 7 nucleotides align to TRBD1. The CDR3 is 15 amino acids. The junction had 9 bases not matched to a gene; V was cut back by 5 bases and J by 6 bases. Germline values: CDR1 MNHEY, CDR2 SMNVEV (reference sequence). The CDR3: CASSPDRSGAGELFF. The CDR3 coding sequence is TGTGCCAGCAGTCCGGACAGGTCCGGCGCCGGGGAGCTGTTTTTT.

This chain links TRBV10-3 with TRBJ2-3; weak D call: TRBD2 (6 bases). The CDR3 runs 16 residues. From germline, CDR1 is ENHRY and CDR2 SYGVKD. V dropped 3 bases and J dropped 2 bases, with 15 bases sitting between them. The CDR3 DNA is TGTGCCATCAGTGACGTCGAGAGACTAGTCACAGATACGCAGTATTTT. It encodes CAISDVERLVTDTQYF.

This chain joins TRBV4-3 and TRBJ1-4, with a weak D call TRBD1 (5 bases). V was cut by 0 bases and J by 8 bases, with 13 bases left in between. CDR1 and CDR2 from the germline V gene are LGHNA and YSLEER. The CDR3 contains 15 residues. For the CDR3, the DNA is TGCGCCAGCAGCCAAGATAGCGGGGCTTACGAAAAACTGTTTTTT. Amino acid sequence: CASSQDSGAYEKLFF.

This clone was recorded once. V is TRBV5-4 and J is TRBJ2-7; 10 bases are a match to TRBD1. Trimming removed 4 bases from V and 3 bases from J; junction bases left unmatched: 4. The CDR3 sequence is 14 residues long. Looked up from germline, CDR1 is SGHNT and CDR2 is YYREEE (reference sequence). In nucleotides, the CDR3 is TGTGCCAGCAGCCAAAGGACAGGGGGCTACGAGCAGTACTTC. This codes for CASSQRTGGYEQYF.

The chain combines TRBV28 with TRBJ1-4, with D possibly being TRBD1 (6 bases). Per germline, CDR1 MDHEN and CDR2 SYDVKM. This CDR3 spans 14 amino acids. The V gene lost 2 bases and the J gene lost 8 bases, with 12 bases spanning the gap. The CDR3: CASSLGGAEEKLFF. As DNA, the CDR3 is TGTGCCAGCAGTTTAGGGGGGGCAGAGGAAAAACTGTTTTTT.

The chain employs TRBV4-2 and TRBJ2-2; 7 nucleotides align to TRBD2. This CDR3 is 17 amino acids long. CDR1 is LGHNA, CDR2 YNFKEQ, per germline. Unmatched junction bases numbered 6, after V lost 0 bases and J lost 2 bases. CDR3 sequence reads: CASSQDLPSGNTGELFF. DNA of the CDR3: TGTGCCAGCAGCCAAGATCTGCCTAGCGGAAACACCGGGGAGCTGTTTTTT.

The gene calls are TRBV21-1 and TRBJ1-2; the table's TRBD1 call for D was not verified on the DNA. TRBV21-1 counts as a pseudogene. The CDR3 extends over 20 amino acids. The CDR3 DNA reads as TGTGCCAGCAGGGCTGTACCCAGGATCTATCTGGGACAGGGGGAAAGAGGGTACACCTTC. Its translation: CASRAVPRIYLGQGERGYTF.

This chain connects TRBV7-9 to TRBJ1-3; D not resolved. V dropped 2 bases and J dropped 1 base, with 9 bases sitting between them. The germline V gene has CDR1 SEHNR and CDR2 FQNEAQ (reference sequence). The CDR3 runs 15 residues. In DNA, the CDR3 is TGTGCCAGCAGCTTATCTAAAGAGTCTGGAAACACCATATATTTT. Translation: CASSLSKESGNTIYF.

This clone turned up a few times. The chain combines TRBV9 with TRBJ2-2; 9 bases agree with TRBD2. CDR1 is SGDLS and CDR2 is YYNGEE in the germline V gene. This CDR3 spans 21 amino acids. With 4 bases clipped from V and 3 bases from J, the junction kept 22 bases outside the gene matches. The CDR3 spells CASSPVGRGLSGSSYTGELFF. The CDR3 DNA is TGTGCCAGCAGCCCCGTTGGGAGGGGTCTTAGCGGGAGTTCATACACCGGGGAGCTGTTTTTT.

The chain joins TRBV21-1 to TRBJ1-2. TRBV21-1 constitutes a pseudogene. This CDR3 has 9 amino acids. CDR3 DNA sequence: TGTGCCAGCACGACCGGGAGCACCTTC. This translates into CASTTGSTF.